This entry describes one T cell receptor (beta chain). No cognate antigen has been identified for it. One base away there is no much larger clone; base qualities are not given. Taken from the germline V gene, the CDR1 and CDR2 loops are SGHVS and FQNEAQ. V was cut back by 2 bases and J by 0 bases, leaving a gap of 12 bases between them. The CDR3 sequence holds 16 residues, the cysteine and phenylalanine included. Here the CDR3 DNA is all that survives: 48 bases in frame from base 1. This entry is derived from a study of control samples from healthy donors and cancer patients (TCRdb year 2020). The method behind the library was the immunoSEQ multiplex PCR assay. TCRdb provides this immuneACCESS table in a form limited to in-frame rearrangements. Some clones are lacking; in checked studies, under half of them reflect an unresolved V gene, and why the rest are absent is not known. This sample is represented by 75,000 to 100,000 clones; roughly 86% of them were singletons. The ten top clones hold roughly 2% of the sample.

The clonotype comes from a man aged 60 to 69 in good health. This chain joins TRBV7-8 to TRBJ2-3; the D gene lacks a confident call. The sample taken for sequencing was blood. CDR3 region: CASSLRGSTSTDTQYF. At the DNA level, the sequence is TGTGCCAGCAGCTTACGAGGTAGCACTAGCACAGATACGCAGTATTTT.